These 16 T cell receptor beta chains originate from one sample sequenced in a study of Ad26.COV2.S vaccination and SARS-CoV-2 variants. Assay used: immunoSEQ multiplex PCR; TCRdb lists only in-frame clones, some missing. The sample shows some 250,000 clones, over 75% of them seen only once. The treatment denotes: approximately 18 received Ad26.COV2.S at low or high dose, single or two shots; five or six received placebo; per-sample allocation not given. The samples date from day 63 after the first vaccine or placebo injection. The sequencing used peripheral blood, collected in a trial of Ad26.COV2.S vaccine versus placebo. These receptors originate from a person between 18 and 65 years old who received the Ad26.COV2.S COVID-19 vaccine or a placebo.

Only one count was recorded for this clone. The V and J genes are TRBV7-6 and TRBJ2-7; the match to TRBD1 covers 7 bases. Germline V gives CDR1 SGHVS, CDR2 FNYEAQ. The V and J ends lost 3 bases and 0 bases, in that order; junction bases with no gene match: 5. The CDR3 sequence is 15 residues long. In DNA form, the CDR3 reads TGTGCCAGCAGCTTGCAGGGACAGTACTCCTACGAGCAGTACTTC. It codes for CASSLQGQYSYEQYF.

The rearrangement joins TRBV6-1 to TRBJ2-3; 11 nucleotides line up with TRBD2. CDR3 length: 16 amino acids. V shed 3 bases, J shed 7 bases, and the junction held 9 bases outside the gene matches. In germline, CDR1 is MNHNS, CDR2 SASEGT. The CDR3: CASSDVTSGTSNTQYF. The DNA for the CDR3 is TGTGCCAGCAGTGACGTGACTAGCGGGACTTCGAATACGCAGTATTTT.

The chain employs TRBV6-6 and TRBJ2-1; no reliable D call. Trimming shortened V by 2 bases and J by 7 bases, and 9 bases separated the two germline ends. Germline values: CDR1 MNHNY, CDR2 SVGAGI (reference sequence). The CDR3 loop spans 13 amino acids. The CDR3 nucleotides are TGTGCCAGCAGTTACGGGAAGGGTAATGAGCAGTTCTTC. Amino acid sequence: CASSYGKGNEQFF.

This clone is a singleton in its sample. The chain carries TRBV10-3 and TRBJ2-5; 7 nucleotides agree with TRBD1. The V gene's germline CDR1 is ENHRY and CDR2 SYGVKD. J gave up 1 base and V 0 bases, and 2 bases lay outside the gene matches. The CDR3 sequence is 15 residues long. CDR3 in amino acids: CAISESQGSQETQYF. The CDR3 region has the DNA TGTGCCATCAGTGAGTCACAGGGGTCCCAAGAGACCCAGTACTTC.

J is TRBJ2-1 and V is TRBV19; D gene uncertain. This CDR3 region has 13 residues. Germline-derived CDR1 and CDR2 are LNHDA and SQIVND (reference sequence). V lost 3 bases, J lost 3 bases, and 6 bases lay in between. Here the CDR3 reads CASSMASYNEQFF. The CDR3 coding sequence is TGTGCCAGTAGTATGGCAAGCTACAATGAGCAGTTCTTC.

The V gene is TRBV19, the J gene TRBJ1-5; tentative D call: TRBD1 (5 bases). Germline CDR1 reads LNHDA; CDR2 reads SQIVND (reference sequence). The CDR3 has 15 residues. Trimming left V 6 bases short and J 7 bases short, with 19 bases between. The chain's CDR3 is CASSWGGGDQQPQHF. The CDR3, as DNA: TGTGCCAGTAGCTGGGGCGGGGGGGATCAACAGCCCCAGCATTTT.

The rearrangement links TRBV5-1 to TRBJ2-2; D is unresolved. Germline CDR1 and CDR2: SGHRS and YFSETQ. Trimming left V 9 bases short and J 6 bases short, with 15 bases between. CDR3 length: 13 amino acids. CDR3 loop: CATRPAAPGELFF. Here the CDR3 DNA reads TGCGCCACCCGCCCAGCAGCCCCCGGGGAGCTGTTTTTT.

This clone was seen only once. The chain joins TRBV21-1 to TRBJ1-1. TRBV21-1 is annotated as a pseudogene. The CDR3 consists of 15 residues. CDR3 protein: CASSKIKPGNTEAFF. In DNA form, the CDR3 reads TGTGCCAGCAGCAAAATCAAGCCGGGGAACACTGAAGCTTTCTTT.

This sequence joins TRBV2 and TRBJ1-1; TRBD1 aligns across 9 bases. CDR1 and CDR2 (germline): SNHLY, FYNNEI. The J segment lost 0 bases and the V segment lost 4 bases, leaving 15 bases of the junction unmatched. The CDR3 is 19 residues long. The CDR3 spells CASSVPSNRTGALNTEAFF. The CDR3 coding sequence is TGTGCCAGCAGTGTCCCCTCCAACCGGACAGGGGCCCTGAACACTGAAGCTTTCTTT. The full variable domain, with the rest looked up from reference TRBV2 and TRBJ1-1, is EPEVTQTPSHQVTQMGQEVILRCVPISNHLYFYWYRQILGQKVEFLVSFYNNEISEKSEIFDDQFSVERPDGSNFTLKIRSTKLEDSAMYFCASSVPSNRTGALNTEAFFGQGTRLTVV.

The rearrangement uses TRBV6-6 and TRBJ1-5, with D possibly TRBD1 on 6 matching bases. The CDR3 covers 13 residues. CDR1 is MNHNY and CDR2 is SVGAGI in the germline V gene (reference sequence). The ends were cut back, 7 bases at V and 6 bases at J, with 13 bases in the middle. CDR3: CASNLQGTQPQHF. CDR3 nucleotides: TGTGCCAGCAATCTACAGGGCACTCAGCCCCAGCATTTT.

The CDR3 region has the DNA TGCGCCAGCAGCCAACAGGCGGGGGCCGGGAATGAGCAGTTCTTC. Translated: CASSQQAGAGNEQFF. The V and J genes are TRBV5-1 and TRBJ2-1, with D perhaps TRBD2 (7 bases). The germline CDR1 and CDR2 sequences are SGHRS and YFSETQ. The germline V and J ends were trimmed by 4 bases and 7 bases, with 18 bases remaining between them. CDR3 size: 15 residues.

This chain joins TRBV15 and TRBJ2-1; 7 bases match TRBD1. V was clipped by 5 bases and J by 5 bases; unmatched bases: 9. Germline values: CDR1 LNHNV, CDR2 YYDKDF (reference sequence). CDR3 length equals 15 residues. The CDR3 protein is CATSFFKTGHNEQFF. The DNA for the CDR3 is TGTGCCACCAGCTTCTTCAAGACAGGGCACAATGAGCAGTTCTTC.

The rearrangement links TRBV20-1 to TRBJ1-2; D is perhaps TRBD1 (6 bases). V dropped 3 bases and J dropped 8 bases, with 13 bases sitting between them. The CDR3 length is 12 residues. Germline CDR1 DFQATT, CDR2 SNEGSKA (reference sequence). Here the CDR3 reads CSASKGGQGYTF. Here the CDR3 DNA reads TGCAGTGCTAGTAAGGGAGGACAGGGCTACACCTTC.

The V gene is TRBV4-2, the J gene TRBJ1-4; 10 nucleotides align to TRBD1. This CDR3 has 18 residues. The junction had 14 bases not matched to a gene; V was cut back by 3 bases and J by 7 bases. CDR1 LGHNA and CDR2 YNFKEQ come from the germline V gene. This CDR3 is CASSQDGTGESIGEKLFF. CDR3 nucleotides: TGTGCCAGCAGCCAGGACGGGACAGGGGAAAGTATTGGTGAAAAACTGTTTTTT.

The chain couples TRBV25-1 to TRBJ2-3, with D maybe TRBD1 (5 bases). The CDR3 spans 13 residues. Deletions cut 4 bases from V and 6 bases from J, with 11 bases between. Germline CDR1 and CDR2: MGHDK and SYGVNS. The CDR3, as DNA: TGTGCCAGCAGTGCACAGGCCCCGGATACGCAGTATTTT. It specifies CASSAQAPDTQYF.

The V call is TRBV19, the J call TRBJ2-1; 7 positions agree with TRBD1. J lost 9 bases, V lost 5 bases, and 7 bases had no gene match. The V gene's germline CDR1 is LNHDA and CDR2 SQIVND (reference sequence). The CDR3 length is 13 residues. The CDR3 loop is CASSPNTGAEQFF. CDR3 in DNA: TGTGCCAGTAGTCCGAATACAGGGGCTGAGCAGTTCTTC.